This T cell receptor (beta chain) derives from a study of vaccination and CD4 T cells after COVID-19. The treatment: roughly 11-day PBMC culture with coronavirus spike peptide pools or control peptides (ViraFEST assay). The Oncomine TCR Beta short-read assay was what sequenced the DNA obtained from cultured CD4+ T cells. One entry per CDR3 protein results from TCRdb running MiXCR on the PCR reads. Of just under 20,000 distinct CDR3 sequences detected, approximately 42% appear once; the ten largest clones hold over 25%. This clonotype was picked up a small number of times. The antigen remains unidentified. The origin of this receptor is a human donor who received a COVID-19 vaccine. The specimen was CD4+ T cells from blood, cultured in vitro, collected before SARS-CoV-2 vaccination.

The CDR3 loop is CASSPPDRGFAAFF. The DNA of the CDR3 is TGTGCCAGCAGTCCTCCGGACAGGGGTTTTGCAGCTTTCTTT. The chain combines TRBV6-2 or TRBV6-3 with TRBJ1-1; 9 bases line up with TRBD1. The CDR3 contains 14 residues. Germline CDR1 is MNHEY and CDR2 is SVGEGT. Trimming took 5 bases from V and 10 from J; bases not matched to a gene: 11.